This TCR beta chain was documented in a study of control samples from healthy donors and cancer patients. Only in-frame clones appear in the TCRdb table, and some are missing; sequencing was by immunoSEQ multiplex PCR. The data contain around 100,000 clones, roughly nine tenths of them singletons. V lost 1 base and J lost 2, with 17 bases in between. Germline CDR1 LNHDA, CDR2 SQIVND (reference sequence). This CDR3 is 17 amino acids long. This clone was picked up a small number of times. This clonotype was obtained from a woman aged 18-29 years in good health. V usage is TRBV19 and J usage is TRBJ1-1, with D tentatively TRBD1 (6 bases). The sample was blood. DNA of the CDR3: TGTGCCAGTAGTATAGTCGTGGGCAGGGGCGTCAACACTGAAGCTTTCTTT. Translation: CASSIVVGRGVNTEAFF.